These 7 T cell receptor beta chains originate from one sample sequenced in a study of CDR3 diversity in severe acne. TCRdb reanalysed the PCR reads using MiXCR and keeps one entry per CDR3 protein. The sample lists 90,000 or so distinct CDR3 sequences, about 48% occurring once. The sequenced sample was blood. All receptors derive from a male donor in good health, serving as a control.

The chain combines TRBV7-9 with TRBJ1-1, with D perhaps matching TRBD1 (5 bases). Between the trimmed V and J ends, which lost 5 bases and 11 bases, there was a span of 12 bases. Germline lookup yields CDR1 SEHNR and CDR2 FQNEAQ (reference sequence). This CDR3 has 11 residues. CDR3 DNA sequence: TGTGCCAGCAGCGAGGGACGGGACGCTTTCTTT. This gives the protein CASSEGRDAFF.

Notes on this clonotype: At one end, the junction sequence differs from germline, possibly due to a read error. For the CDR3, the DNA is TGTGCCAGCAGTCCCGGGACAGGGGAACACTATGGCTACGCCTTC. This sequence encodes CASSPGTGEHYGYAF. V gene TRBV12-3 or TRBV12-4 combines with J gene TRBJ1-2; 10 nucleotides agree with TRBD1. The CDR3 is 15 residues long.

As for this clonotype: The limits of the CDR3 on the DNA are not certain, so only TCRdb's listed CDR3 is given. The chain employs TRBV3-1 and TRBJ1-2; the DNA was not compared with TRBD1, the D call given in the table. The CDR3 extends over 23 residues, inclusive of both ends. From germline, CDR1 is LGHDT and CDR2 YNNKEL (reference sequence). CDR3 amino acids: CASSQEEHHTRFFGPGTDYGYTF.

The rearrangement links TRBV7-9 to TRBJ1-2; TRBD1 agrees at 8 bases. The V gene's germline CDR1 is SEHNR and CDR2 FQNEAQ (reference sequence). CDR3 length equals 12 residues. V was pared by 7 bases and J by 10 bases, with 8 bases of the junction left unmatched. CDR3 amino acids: CASNTGGSIYTF. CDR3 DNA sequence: TGTGCCAGCAATACAGGGGGATCCATCTACACCTTC.

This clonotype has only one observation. The DNA for the CDR3 is TGTGCCAGCAGCGTAGCCTACCTAAGCTCCTACAATGAGCAGTATTTT. Protein: CASSVAYLSSYNEQYF. J is TRBJ2-1 and V is TRBV9; no firm D call. TRBJ2-3 matches the DNA end more closely, so the J call is doubtful. CDR3 length: 16 residues. Germline V gene data show CDR1 as SGDLS and CDR2 as YYNGEE.

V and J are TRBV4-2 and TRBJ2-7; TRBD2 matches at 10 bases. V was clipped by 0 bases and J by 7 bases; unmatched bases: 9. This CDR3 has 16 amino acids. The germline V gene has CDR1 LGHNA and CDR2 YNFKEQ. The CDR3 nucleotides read TGTGCCAGCAGCCAAGATGAACTAGCGGGATCCGGAGAGCAGTACTTC. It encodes CASSQDELAGSGEQYF.

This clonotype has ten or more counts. The CDR3 coding sequence is TGTGCCAGCAGTCCCGCGAGAACTAACTATGGCTACACCTTC. Its translation: CASSPARTNYGYTF. The J gene is TRBJ1-2, the V gene TRBV28; no definite D call. Germline CDR1 is MDHEN and CDR2 is SYDVKM. This CDR3 region has 14 residues. Trimming took 5 bases from V and 0 from J, leaving 10 bases between them.